Sequencing of this TCR beta chain was carried out in a study of T cells in Graves' hyperthyroidism and ophthalmopathy. Study-wide points: With a median lead of about 6.9 months before onset, the model predicted ophthalmopathy.

What was amplified from RNA transcripts were TCR beta CDR3 regions. The TCR CDR3 first-round RT-PCR relied on the HTBI primer set. TCRdb passed the multiplex PCR reads through MiXCR, listing each CDR3 protein once. The table lists about 570,000 distinct CDR3 sequences, roughly 46% of them singletons. This clonotype showed up many times. Its antigen is not identified. Diagnostic assessment was based on clinical symptoms, serum thyroxine and TRAb, thyroid ultrasound and orbital computed tomography. CDR3 length: 12 amino acids. Trimming removed 4 bases from V and 8 bases from J, with 8 bases in between. The germline V gene has CDR1 SEHNR and CDR2 FQNEAQ (reference sequence).

Material: peripheral blood or thyroid tissue (not recorded which). The rearrangement joins TRBV7-9 to TRBJ2-2; D ambiguous. This receptor was identified in an adult woman with Graves' disease, either hyperthyroidism or ophthalmopathy (not recorded which). The CDR3 spells CASSSIRGELFF. The CDR3 coding sequence is TGTGCCAGCAGCTCCATACGTGGGGAGCTGTTTTTT.